Below are 3 T cell receptor beta chains sequenced from a single sample in a study of blood T cell repertoires in COVID-19. The method was immunoSEQ multiplex PCR; TCRdb's version includes in-frame clones alone and lacks a portion of them. Of 150,000 to 200,000 clones in the sample, roughly 87% are singletons; the top ten hold 1.6%. The sample was peripheral blood. The receptors originated from a woman aged 50 to 60 with acute or convalescent COVID-19.

V and J are TRBV6-6 and TRBJ1-2, with no clear D. V was cut by 7 bases and J by 0 bases, with 9 bases left in between. CDR3 length equals 13 residues. Germline values: CDR1 MNHNY, CDR2 SVGAGI (reference sequence). CDR3 DNA: TGTGCCAGCAACTTACAGCCTAACTATGGCTACACCTTC. This encodes CASNLQPNYGYTF.

This sequence joins TRBV6-5 and TRBJ2-1, with 10 bases that match TRBD2. The CDR3 spans 16 residues. With 0 bases clipped from V and 3 bases from J, the junction kept 2 bases outside the gene matches. Germline values: CDR1 MNHEY, CDR2 SVGAGI. CDR3 sequence: CASSYSGLADYNEQFF. CDR3 DNA: TGTGCCAGCAGTTACTCAGGACTAGCGGACTACAATGAGCAGTTCTTC.

The CDR3 sequence is CASSGGQGVGYGYTF. In DNA form, the CDR3 reads TGTGCCAGCAGTGGAGGACAGGGGGTCGGCTATGGCTACACCTTC. The chain has TRBV6-6 and TRBJ1-2; 10 bases align to TRBD1. The V and J ends lost 5 bases and 4 bases, in that order; junction bases with no gene match: 7. Germline V lookup: CDR1 MNHNY, CDR2 SVGAGI (reference sequence). The CDR3 has 15 residues.